These 13 T cell receptor beta chains were all obtained from the same sample, sequenced in a study of blood T cell repertoires in COVID-19. Assay: immunoSEQ multiplex PCR; the TCRdb copy retains only in-frame clones and omits some. Among fewer than 15,000 clones listed, 81% were seen once. Sequences were obtained from peripheral blood. The receptors derive from a human donor in a cohort sampled during active COVID-19.

The chain uses TRBV7-9 and TRBJ2-1; 8 bases match TRBD2. CDR3 length: 15 amino acids. The V gene end was trimmed by 3 bases and the J gene end by 7 bases; junction bases not matched to a gene: 8. Looked up from germline, CDR1 is SEHNR and CDR2 is FQNEAQ (reference sequence). The CDR3 DNA sequence: TGTGCCAGCAGCTTTCGGGGCGGGGGGCGAAATGAGCAGTTCTTC. Protein sequence: CASSFRGGGRNEQFF. Complete variable domain (other parts from reference TRBV7-9 and TRBJ2-1): DTGVSQNPRHKITKRGQNVTFRCDPISEHNRLYWYRQTLGQGPEFLTYFQNEAQLEKSRLLSDRFSAERPKGSFSTLEIQRTEQGDSAMYLCASSFRGGGRNEQFFGPGTRLTVL.

The chain uses TRBV7-9 and TRBJ2-7, with D perhaps matching TRBD2 (6 bases). The CDR3 is made up of 17 amino acids. Germline-derived CDR1 and CDR2 are SEHNR and FQNEAQ (reference sequence). Trimming shortened V by 4 bases and J by 1 base, and 20 bases separated the two germline ends. In nucleotides, the CDR3 is TGTGCCAGCAGCTCAGGAGGGGCTAGTCACGATTCCTACGAGCAGTACTTC. It codes for CASSSGGASHDSYEQYF.

CDR3: CATHSLAGGLDEQFF. CDR3 coding DNA: TGTGCCACTCACTCTCTAGCGGGAGGTTTGGATGAGCAGTTCTTC. The rearrangement joins TRBV19 to TRBJ2-1; 11 nucleotides align to TRBD2. The germline CDR1 and CDR2 sequences are LNHDA and SQIVND (reference sequence). V shed 10 bases, J shed 8 bases, and the junction held 13 bases outside the gene matches. This CDR3 spans 15 amino acids. The complete variable domain, with remaining parts taken from reference TRBV19 and TRBJ2-1, reads DGGITQSPKYLFRKEGQNVTLSCEQNLNHDAMYWYRQDPGQGLRLIYYSQIVNDFQKGDIAEGYSVSREKKESFPLTVTSAQKNPTAFYLCATHSLAGGLDEQFFGPGTRLTVL.

This rearrangement joins TRBV2 to TRBJ2-5; 12 nucleotides align to TRBD2. Germline CDR1 is SNHLY and CDR2 is FYNNEI. The CDR3 runs 14 residues. The J segment lost 4 bases and the V segment lost 6 bases, leaving 3 bases of the junction unmatched. In DNA form, the CDR3 reads TGTGCCAGCAGCCCGGGACTAGCGGGAGAGACCCAGTACTTC. This sequence encodes CASSPGLAGETQYF.

A few counts support this clone. This chain links TRBV6-5 with TRBJ1-1, with 9 bases lining up with TRBD1. The V gene end was trimmed by 0 bases and the J gene end by 5 bases; junction bases not matched to a gene: 7. The germline CDR1 and CDR2 sequences are MNHEY and SVGAGI. This CDR3 has 16 amino acids. CDR3 loop: CASSYSKDRGRTEAFF. The CDR3 nucleotides read TGTGCCAGCAGTTACTCAAAGGACAGGGGAAGAACTGAAGCTTTCTTT.

This clone was seen a single time. The chain links TRBV15 to TRBJ2-2, with D tentatively TRBD2 (5 bases). The V end was cut by 0 bases, the J end by 1 base, with 12 bases between. Germline CDR1 reads LNHNV; CDR2 reads YYDKDF (reference sequence). The CDR3 contains 17 residues. This CDR3 is CATSRERPGLNTGELFF. For the CDR3, the DNA is TGTGCCACCAGCAGAGAGCGGCCGGGGTTGAACACCGGGGAGCTGTTTTTT. Combining the CDR3 with reference TRBV15 and TRBJ2-2 gives the whole variable domain DAMVIQNPRYQVTQFGKPVTLSCSQTLNHNVMYWYQQKSSQAPKLLFHYYDKDFNNEADTPDNFQSRRPNTSFCFLDIRSPGLGDTAMYLCATSRERPGLNTGELFFGEGSRLTVL.

This rearrangement joins TRBV27 to TRBJ2-1, with a possible D match to TRBD1 (6 bases). In germline, CDR1 is MNHEY, CDR2 SMNVEV (reference sequence). V gave up 2 bases and J gave up 7 bases, with 12 bases separating them. The CDR3 spans 14 residues. The CDR3 DNA reads as TGTGCCAGCAGTTTAACAGGGCTTTTAAATGAGCAGTTCTTC. Its protein product is CASSLTGLLNEQFF.

V gene TRBV11-2 combines with J gene TRBJ1-1, with D hard to call. This CDR3 has 14 residues. Trimming stripped 0 bases from V and 4 bases from J, with 9 bases between. CDR1 and CDR2 from the germline V gene are SGHAT and FQNNGV. CDR3 nucleotides: TGTGCCAGCAGCTTAGATGGGAGCCGCACTGAAGCTTTCTTT. This encodes CASSLDGSRTEAFF.

The V call is TRBV28, the J call TRBJ2-5; D is possibly TRBD1 (6 bases). Trimming left V 6 bases short and J 2 bases short, with 13 bases between. Per germline, CDR1 MDHEN and CDR2 SYDVKM. The CDR3 is 14 residues long. The CDR3 bases are TGTGCCAGCAGCAAGACAGGACTTCAAGAGACCCAGTACTTC. It encodes CASSKTGLQETQYF.

The V call is TRBV9, the J call TRBJ2-7; 7 bases are a match to TRBD2. Germline loops: CDR1 SGDLS, CDR2 YYNGEE. This CDR3 contains 16 residues. V lost 0 bases and J lost 7; bases outside the gene matches: 13. For the CDR3, the DNA is TGTGCCAGCAGCGTAGTTCCGGGACTGGCCGGGGGGGAGCAGTACTTC. Encoded protein: CASSVVPGLAGGEQYF.

This chain links TRBV4-2 with TRBJ2-7, with 12 bases identical to TRBD2. Germline lookup yields CDR1 LGHNA and CDR2 YNFKEQ. The CDR3 contains 15 residues. J was trimmed by 5 bases and V by 2 bases; bases with no gene match: 4. This CDR3 is CASSQLTSGSHEQYF. The CDR3 DNA is TGTGCCAGCAGCCAACTGACTAGCGGGAGCCACGAGCAGTACTTC.

The J gene is TRBJ2-2, the V gene TRBV11-3, with D perhaps TRBD1 (6 bases). There are 13 residues in the CDR3. The V end lost 6 bases, the J end lost 5 bases, and 10 bases lay between the germline ends. Germline V gene lookup returns CDR1 SGHNT and CDR2 YENEEA. The CDR3 nucleotides are TGTGCCAGCAGTTCCGGGACAACCGGGGAGCTGTTTTTT. Translating gives CASSSGTTGELFF. Combining the CDR3 with reference TRBV11-3 and TRBJ2-2 gives the whole variable domain EAGVVQSPRYKIIEKKQPVAFWCNPISGHNTLYWYLQNLGQGPELLIRYENEEAVDDSQLPKDRFSAERLKGVDSTLKIQPAELGDSAVYLCASSSGTTGELFFGEGSRLTVL.

The chain is built from TRBV27 and TRBJ2-7, with 12 bases fitting TRBD2. Trimming removed 3 bases from V and 2 bases from J; junction bases left unmatched: 11. Germline CDR1 reads MNHEY; CDR2 reads SMNVEV (reference sequence). This CDR3 has 18 residues. The CDR3 DNA reads TGTGCCAGCAGTTTCTCCGGGACTAGCGGGTCCCAGACCTACGAGCAGTACTTC. Amino acids: CASSFSGTSGSQTYEQYF.